This TCR beta chain originates from a study of blood T cell repertoires in COVID-19. Study information: From the United States, Italy and Spain came samples of acute and convalescent COVID-19.

Method: immunoSEQ multiplex PCR; TCRdb's copy keeps in-frame clones and lacks some. The sample lists over 200,000 clones, less than 90% occurring once. Sequencing was performed on peripheral blood. This TCR came from a middle-aged man with acute or convalescent COVID-19.

The CDR3 region is CASSFLAGGGSGNIQYF. CDR3 sequence (DNA): TGTGCCAGCAGTTTCCTAGCGGGAGGGGGTTCGGGAAACATTCAGTACTTC. This sequence joins TRBV28 and TRBJ2-4; 12 positions match TRBD2. The germline V gene has CDR1 MDHEN and CDR2 SYDVKM. The V segment lost 3 bases and the J segment 6 bases; nucleotides outside the gene matches: 9. This CDR3 spans 17 amino acids.